The entry below describes one T cell receptor (beta chain). Followed longitudinally, the Seattle patients had been enrolled during active infection. This record comes from a study of blood T cell repertoires in COVID-19. Study-wide background: The study drew acute and convalescent COVID-19 samples from the United States, Italy and Spain. Nucleic acid was either cDNA or gDNA, and it came from T cells, B-cell-depleted T cells, or PBMCs.

CDR1 and CDR2 from the germline V gene are MNHEY and SVGAGI. V lost 5 bases, J lost 3 bases, and 10 bases lay in between. CDR3 length: 13 amino acids. Methods used by the authors: Amplifying reference gene primers gave estimates of nucleated cell counts. Libraries were prepared by immunoSEQ multiplex PCR; TCRdb keeps only in-frame clonotypes and omits some of them. V, J and clone size reflect that table, while D and trimming were determined from the DNA. The sample shows roughly 200,000 clones, 83% of them seen only once. The specimen was peripheral blood. This sequence was found in a woman in her twenties or thirties with COVID-19, enrolled during active disease. V usage is TRBV6-5 and J usage is TRBJ1-2; D call uncertain. The DNA of the CDR3 is TGTGCCAGCAGTAACATGGCTTACTATGGCTACACCTTC. Translated: CASSNMAYYGYTF.